These 14 T cell receptor beta chains were all obtained from the same sample, sequenced in a study of blood T cell repertoires in COVID-19. The repertoire was sequenced with immunoSEQ multiplex PCR; TCRdb's copy has only in-frame clones and lacks some. Counted here are 80,000 to 100,000 clones, about 74% occurring once; the ten biggest clones make up 3% to 4.5%. The sample consisted of peripheral blood. The receptors were gathered from an older man with COVID-19, enrolled during active disease.

This chain uses TRBV6-5 with TRBJ2-2, with D maybe TRBD2 (6 bases). CDR1 and CDR2 from the germline V gene are MNHEY and SVGAGI. The CDR3 is 14 residues long. Between the trimmed V and J ends, which lost 2 bases and 4 bases, there was a span of 8 bases. CDR3 loop: CASSYGGLTGELFF. DNA of the CDR3: TGTGCCAGCAGTTACGGGGGACTCACCGGGGAGCTGTTTTTT.

V and J are TRBV9 and TRBJ1-2; 9 positions match TRBD1. The CDR3 runs to 13 residues. With V trimmed by 5 bases and J by 6 bases, 5 bases remained unmatched. Looked up from germline, CDR1 is SGDLS and CDR2 is YYNGEE. The CDR3 DNA is TGTGCCAGCAGTCCCACAGGGGGCAATGGCTACACCTTC. The encoded protein is CASSPTGGNGYTF. The full variable domain, in which reference TRBV9 and TRBJ1-2 provide the parts outside the CDR3, is DSGVTQTPKHLITATGQRVTLRCSPRSGDLSVYWYQQSLDQGLQFLIQYYNGEERAKGNILERFSAQQFPDLHSELNLSSLELGDSALYFCASSPTGGNGYTFGSGTRLTVV.

V and J are TRBV30 and TRBJ1-2; D is ambiguous. CDR3 length: 11 residues. Germline loops: CDR1 GTSNPN, CDR2 SVGIG (reference sequence). Trimming removed 0 bases from V and 8 bases from J, with 7 bases in between. The DNA of the CDR3 is TGTGCCTGGAGTGTACTCGGGGGCTACACCTTC. Translated, it gives CAWSVLGGYTF.

Regarding this clone: Other DNA sequences in the sample encode the same CDR3. V gene TRBV30 combines with J gene TRBJ1-1; D is unresolved. Trimming took off 0 bases at V and 3 bases at J, with 5 bases between the two ends. Germline assignment: CDR1 GTSNPN and CDR2 SVGIG (reference sequence). The CDR3 runs to 12 residues. Here the CDR3 reads CAWSVSDTEAFF. In nucleotides, the CDR3 is TGTGCCTGGAGTGTAAGCGACACTGAAGCTTTCTTT.

A word on this clone: At the DNA level, this CDR3 is encoded by other sequences in the same sample as well. J is TRBJ2-7 and V is TRBV28; no clear D gene. The ends were cut back, 3 bases at V and 4 bases at J, with 4 bases in the middle. The CDR3 sequence is 11 residues long. Looked up from germline, CDR1 is MDHEN and CDR2 is SYDVKM. CDR3 sequence: CASSLRYEQYF. In DNA form, the CDR3 reads TGTGCCAGCAGTTTGAGGTACGAGCAGTACTTC.

The CDR3 sequence: CASSRGPKETQYF. CDR3 DNA: TGTGCCAGCAGTCGGGGTCCAAAAGAGACCCAGTACTTC. This chain joins TRBV27 and TRBJ2-5; D possibly corresponds to TRBD2 (5 bases). V was clipped by 5 bases and J by 3 bases, with 10 bases between them. The germline CDR1 and CDR2 sequences are MNHEY and SMNVEV (reference sequence). The CDR3 consists of 13 residues.

The rearrangement uses TRBV13 and TRBJ2-5; tentative D call: TRBD2 (6 bases). From germline, CDR1 is PRHDT and CDR2 FYEKMQ (reference sequence). V lost 1 base and J lost 2, with 14 bases in between. There are 16 residues in the CDR3. The DNA for the CDR3 is TGTGCCAGCAGCTTAGACACTAGCCCTTCTCAAGAGACCCAGTACTTC. As protein: CASSLDTSPSQETQYF.

This clone has a handful of counts. The CDR3 region is CASSFGADANEKLFF. CDR3 DNA sequence: TGTGCCAGCAGCTTTGGGGCAGACGCTAATGAAAAACTGTTTTTT. V is TRBV5-6 and J is TRBJ1-4; a possible D gene is TRBD1 (5 bases). The length of the CDR3 is 15 residues. The germline V and J ends were trimmed by 2 bases and 3 bases, with 11 bases remaining between them. The germline CDR1 and CDR2 sequences are SGHDT and YYEEEE.

The chain uses TRBV4-2 and TRBJ1-1; the match to TRBD1 covers 8 bases. This CDR3 contains 16 residues. With 1 base clipped from V and 0 bases from J, the junction kept 4 bases outside the gene matches. Germline-derived CDR1 and CDR2 are LGHNA and YNFKEQ. The CDR3 is CASSQGPGQVNTEAFF. The CDR3 region has the DNA TGTGCCAGCAGCCAAGGTCCGGGACAGGTGAACACTGAAGCTTTCTTT.

The chain is built from TRBV9 and TRBJ2-4; 10 bases fit TRBD1. Per germline, CDR1 SGDLS and CDR2 YYNGEE. The ends lost 0 bases at V and 5 bases at J; junction bases unmatched: 2. The CDR3 is 15 amino acids. This CDR3 is CASSVAGTGENIQYF. Here the CDR3 DNA reads TGTGCCAGCAGCGTAGCCGGGACAGGGGAAAACATTCAGTACTTC.

V is TRBV5-1 and J is TRBJ2-1, with 7 bases aligning to TRBD2. Germline V gene sequence: CDR1 SGHRS, CDR2 YFSETQ. The J segment lost 3 bases and the V segment lost 2 bases, leaving 8 bases of the junction unmatched. This CDR3 region has 16 residues. CDR3 bases: TGCGCCAGCAGCTTTGAGGGAGGGCCGGGCTACAATGAGCAGTTCTTC. Translated: CASSFEGGPGYNEQFF.

The chain couples TRBV12-3 or TRBV12-4 to TRBJ1-1; TRBD1 is a possible D gene (5 bases). The length of the CDR3 is 13 residues. V lost 5 bases and J lost 1, with 8 bases in between. CDR3 in DNA: TGTGCCAGCAGTCCGGGGGGGAACACTGAAGCTTTCTTT. This codes for CASSPGGNTEAFF.

The chain is built from TRBV6-5 and TRBJ1-1; D is uncertain. The CDR3 is 13 residues long. The V gene lost 5 bases and the J gene lost 1 base, with 8 bases spanning the gap. The germline CDR1 and CDR2 sequences are MNHEY and SVGAGI. The CDR3, as DNA: TGTGCCAGCAGTCGCTGGGCGAACACTGAAGCTTTCTTT. This encodes CASSRWANTEAFF.

The chain joins TRBV4-2 to TRBJ1-3; TRBD1 aligns across 9 bases. This CDR3 is 15 amino acids long. J gave up 3 bases and V 4 bases, and 4 bases lay outside the gene matches. Germline V CDR1 and CDR2: LGHNA, YNFKEQ. CDR3 residues: CASSLPGQGGNTIYF. CDR3 sequence (DNA): TGTGCCAGCAGCCTCCCGGGACAGGGTGGAAACACCATATATTTT.